The 30 T cell receptor beta chains presented below share a single source sample, sequenced in a study of early T cells in non-severe SARS-CoV-2 infection. MiXCR, run by TCRdb on the 5' RACE reads, gives a single entry per CDR3 protein. The data contain about 100,000 distinct CDR3 sequences, around 14% of them singletons. Input material: whole blood. The receptor set was obtained from an adult who was a healthcare worker with PCR-confirmed SARS-CoV-2 infection or an uninfected control (not recorded which).

This clonotype was counted many times. This chain joins TRBV28 and TRBJ1-1; D perhaps matches TRBD1 (5 bases). V lost 2 bases, J lost 0 bases, and 7 bases lay in between. The germline gives CDR1 MDHEN, CDR2 SYDVKM. The CDR3 totals 14 residues. The CDR3: CASSLAGMNTEAFF. CDR3 DNA: TGTGCCAGCAGTTTAGCAGGGATGAACACTGAAGCTTTCTTT.

The chain links TRBV4-2 to TRBJ2-7; D is unresolved. This CDR3 has 14 amino acids. The V gene lost 4 bases and the J gene lost 4 bases, with 14 bases spanning the gap. The V gene's germline CDR1 is LGHNA and CDR2 YNFKEQ. CDR3 in DNA: TGTGCCAGCAGCCCTCCCCAGTCCAAATACGAGCAGTACTTC. Protein product: CASSPPQSKYEQYF.

In the case of this clonotype: Relative to the germline gene, one junction end is altered; a read error may explain this. J is TRBJ2-3 and V is TRBV29-1; possible D gene TRBD1, 5 bases. Germline V gives CDR1 SQVTM, CDR2 ANQGSEA. This CDR3 spans 12 amino acids. The CDR3 protein is CSVVSATDTQYF. The CDR3 DNA reads TGCAGCGTTGTGTCAGCGACAGATACGCAGTATTTC.

With respect to this clonotype: Relative to the germline gene, one junction end is altered; a read error may explain this. The chain recombines TRBV6-6 with TRBJ1-2; D might be TRBD1 (6 bases). The CDR3 loop spans 12 amino acids. The germline CDR1 and CDR2 sequences are MNHNY and SVGAGI (reference sequence). The chain's CDR3 is CGAGGQSYGYTF. The CDR3 nucleotides are TGCGGGGCGGGGGGCCAAAGCTATGGCTACACCTTC.

This clonotype has just a few counts. This chain joins TRBV6-2 or TRBV6-3 and TRBJ2-7; the match to TRBD1 covers 9 bases. The CDR3 contains 13 residues. Germline-derived CDR1 and CDR2 are MNHEY and SVGEGT. V shed 6 bases, J shed 6 bases, and the junction held 6 bases outside the gene matches. CDR3 bases: TGTGCCAGCAGCGGGACAGGGAGAGGCGAGCAGTACTTC. Protein sequence: CASSGTGRGEQYF.

This clonotype has more than one count but fewer than ten. This chain joins TRBV18 and TRBJ1-3; no firm D call. Germline CDR1 and CDR2: KGHSH and LQKENI. The germline V and J ends were trimmed by 8 bases and 1 base, with 18 bases remaining between them. The CDR3 contains 16 residues. In nucleotides, the CDR3 is TGTGCCAGCCAGAAGGGAGAGCCTTTTTCTGGAAACACCATATATTTT. Translation: CASQKGEPFSGNTIYF. Full variable domain (outside the CDR3, taken from reference TRBV18 and TRBJ1-3): NAGVMQNPRHLVRRRGQEARLRCSPMKGHSHVYWYRQLPEEGLKFMVYLQKENIIDESGMPKERFSAEFPKEGPSILRIQQVVRGDSAAYFCASQKGEPFSGNTIYFGEGSWLTVV.

Many counts were recorded for this clonotype. The V call is TRBV6-5, the J call TRBJ1-1; D unclear. V was trimmed by 0 bases and J by 0 bases, leaving 5 bases between them. The CDR3 totals 14 residues. Germline V gene data show CDR1 as MNHEY and CDR2 as SVGAGI. The CDR3 reads CASSYSMVNTEAFF. Written as DNA, the CDR3 is TGTGCCAGCAGTTACTCGATGGTGAACACTGAAGCTTTCTTT.

This clonotype was observed a few times. The chain recombines TRBV6-5 with TRBJ1-3; 7 nucleotides align to TRBD1. This CDR3 region has 15 residues. Germline V CDR1 and CDR2: MNHEY, SVGAGI. After removal of 6 bases from V and 4 bases from J, the junction contained 9 bases not matched to a gene. In DNA form, the CDR3 reads TGTGCCAGCAGATCGGACAGGTTTTCAGGAAACACCATATATTTT. It encodes CASRSDRFSGNTIYF.

This clonotype was recorded at least ten times. The chain carries TRBV20-1 and TRBJ2-5; D call uncertain. The germline V and J ends were trimmed by 6 bases and 1 base, with 9 bases remaining between them. This CDR3 is built from 12 residues. Germline V CDR1 and CDR2: DFQATT, SNEGSKA (reference sequence). Here the CDR3 DNA reads TGCAGTGCCCGATATAGCCAAGAGACCCAGTACTTC. Its translation: CSARYSQETQYF.

V usage is TRBV5-6 and J usage is TRBJ1-1; 8 bases are shared with TRBD1. This CDR3 spans 16 amino acids. In germline, CDR1 is SGHDT, CDR2 YYEEEE. J lost 3 bases, V lost 4 bases, and 11 bases had no gene match. CDR3 amino acids: CASSPRTGWSDTEAFF. CDR3 DNA sequence: TGTGCCAGCAGCCCACGGACAGGGTGGAGCGACACTGAAGCTTTCTTT.

This clonotype showed up just a few times. The rearrangement uses TRBV7-2 and TRBJ2-7; D not certain. Trimming took off 8 bases at V and 4 bases at J, with 6 bases between the two ends. Germline V gives CDR1 SGHTA, CDR2 FQGNSA. This CDR3 comprises 10 residues. The CDR3 bases are TGTGCCAGCGGCCTGTACGAGCAGTACTTC. It encodes CASGLYEQYF.

This clonotype was observed a few times. The chain employs TRBV3-1 and TRBJ2-5; unclear D gene. Trimming took off 5 bases at V and 1 base at J, with 8 bases between the two ends. Germline values: CDR1 LGHDT, CDR2 YNNKEL (reference sequence). The length of the CDR3 is 13 residues. Here the CDR3 DNA reads TGTGCCAGCAGCTACTACTCCCAAGAGACCCAGTACTTC. Encoded protein: CASSYYSQETQYF.

The chain has TRBV7-9 and TRBJ1-5; tentatively, D is TRBD1 (6 bases). This CDR3 has 12 amino acids. Germline lookup yields CDR1 SEHNR and CDR2 FQNEAQ (reference sequence). V dropped 4 bases and J dropped 8 bases, with 9 bases sitting between them. The CDR3 loop reads CASSSGAKPQHF. CDR3 in DNA: TGTGCCAGCAGCTCAGGGGCTAAGCCCCAGCATTTT.

This clonotype was recorded only once. The rearrangement links TRBV6-1 to TRBJ2-7; D gene unclear. This CDR3 is built from 11 residues. V was cut by 3 bases and J by 3 bases, with 3 bases left in between. Per germline, CDR1 MNHNS and CDR2 SASEGT. CDR3 sequence (DNA): TGTGCCAGCAGTGAGGGCTACGAGCAGTACTTC. Its translation: CASSEGYEQYF.

The table lists this clonotype with a few counts. The genes are TRBV29-1 and TRBJ2-7, with a weak D call TRBD2 (6 bases). V was shortened by 2 bases and J by 2 bases, with 10 bases between the two germline ends. This CDR3 has 13 residues. Per the germline V gene, CDR1 is SQVTM and CDR2 is ANQGSEA. CDR3 loop: CSVESGVAYEQYF. The CDR3 DNA reads as TGCAGCGTTGAATCGGGGGTCGCCTACGAGCAGTACTTC.

The V gene is TRBV19, the J gene TRBJ1-5; D not resolved. Germline V lookup: CDR1 LNHDA, CDR2 SQIVND (reference sequence). V lost 9 bases and J lost 1, with 10 bases in between. The CDR3 sequence is 13 residues long. The CDR3 loop reads CASGDSSNQPQHF. Here the CDR3 DNA reads TGTGCCAGCGGGGATTCCAGCAATCAGCCCCAGCATTTT.

This clonotype was observed at least ten times. J is TRBJ2-2 and V is TRBV19, with D possibly matching TRBD2 (6 bases). This CDR3 contains 16 residues. Trimming took 3 bases from V and 3 from J, leaving 14 bases between them. Germline V gene lookup returns CDR1 LNHDA and CDR2 SQIVND (reference sequence). This chain's CDR3 is CASSIPGTGDTGELFF. Here the CDR3 DNA reads TGTGCCAGTAGTATCCCCGGGACGGGAGACACCGGGGAGCTGTTTTTT.

The chain employs TRBV20-1 and TRBJ2-1, with 8 bases that match TRBD2. The trim removed 6 bases at V and 4 bases at J, leaving 11 bases unmatched. CDR1 and CDR2 from the germline V gene are DFQATT and SNEGSKA (reference sequence). The CDR3 totals 15 residues. This CDR3 reads CSALDTSGRYNEQFF. The CDR3 DNA is TGCAGTGCATTGGATACTAGCGGACGGTACAATGAGCAGTTCTTC.

This clonotype was observed a few times. This chain's CDR3 is CASSSLGRGQHF. In nucleotides, the CDR3 is TGTGCCAGCAGTTCTTTGGGGCGTGGCCAGCATTTT. The J gene is TRBJ1-5, the V gene TRBV12-3 or TRBV12-4, with D maybe TRBD1 (5 bases). This CDR3 is built from 12 residues. The V end was cut by 4 bases, the J end by 12 bases, with 13 bases between.

This clonotype was picked up many times. The chain carries TRBV6-2 or TRBV6-3 and TRBJ2-5; the D is unclear. CDR3 length equals 15 residues. V was trimmed by 5 bases and J by 5 bases, leaving 18 bases between them. Per the germline V gene, CDR1 is MNHEY and CDR2 is SVGEGT. This CDR3 is CASSTPAPTRETQYF. Written as DNA, the CDR3 is TGTGCCAGCAGTACTCCGGCTCCTACACGTGAGACCCAGTACTTC.

This clonotype was recorded many times. The genes are TRBV2 and TRBJ1-6; perhaps TRBD1 as D (5 bases). CDR3 length: 13 residues. Germline V lookup: CDR1 SNHLY, CDR2 FYNNEI. The germline V and J ends were trimmed by 11 bases and 5 bases, with 13 bases remaining between them. CDR3 bases: TGTGCCTGCCGGGGCAGCAATAATTCACCCCTCCACTTT. Translating it yields CACRGSNNSPLHF.

This clonotype showed up just a few times. This chain joins TRBV28 and TRBJ1-2; no reliable D call. The V end was cut by 5 bases, the J end by 4 bases, with 14 bases between. Per the germline V gene, CDR1 is MDHEN and CDR2 is SYDVKM. The CDR3 is 14 residues long. The CDR3, as DNA: TGTGCCAGCAGTCCCCTAAGGGTTCGCTATGGCTACACCTTC. Translation gives CASSPLRVRYGYTF.

This clonotype has just one count. The CDR3 region is CAISDRGATGELFF. The CDR3 nucleotides are TGTGCCATCAGTGACAGGGGGGCCACCGGGGAGCTGTTTTTT. This sequence joins TRBV10-3 and TRBJ2-2; maybe TRBD1 (7 bases). V was clipped by 3 bases and J by 4 bases, with 9 bases between them. CDR1 and CDR2 from the germline V gene are ENHRY and SYGVKD. The CDR3 spans 14 residues.

This clonotype was seen a few times. The chain joins TRBV29-1 to TRBJ2-3; 9 nucleotides agree with TRBD2. This CDR3 region has 15 residues. J was trimmed by 2 bases and V by 6 bases; bases with no gene match: 9. CDR1 and CDR2 from the germline V gene are SQVTM and ANQGSEA. The CDR3 nucleotides are TGCAGCGTAGCACTGACTAGCGGATCCACAGATACGCAGTATTTT. Translated, it gives CSVALTSGSTDTQYF.

This clonotype was recorded at least ten times. This chain links TRBV28 with TRBJ2-5; 7 nucleotides agree with TRBD1. J was trimmed by 4 bases and V by 8 bases; bases with no gene match: 10. This CDR3 has 14 residues. Germline CDR1 and CDR2: MDHEN and SYDVKM. The CDR3 DNA reads TGTGCCAGCCTATCGACAGGGAAGTCAGAGACCCAGTACTTC. As protein: CASLSTGKSETQYF.

This clonotype was recorded a few times. The chain uses TRBV29-1 and TRBJ2-5, with D possibly called TRBD1 or TRBD2 (6 bases each). This CDR3 spans 14 amino acids. Per germline, CDR1 SQVTM and CDR2 ANQGSEA. V lost 3 bases, J lost 4 bases, and 15 bases lay in between. This chain's CDR3 is CSVEIPGAGETQYF. The DNA of the CDR3 is TGCAGCGTTGAGATCCCGGGGGCGGGAGAGACCCAGTACTTC.

The chain couples TRBV24-1 to TRBJ2-1; D is ambiguous. Germline CDR1 and CDR2: KGHDR and SFDVKD. The CDR3 extends over 14 amino acids. V was pared by 3 bases and J by 8 bases, with 13 bases between. CDR3 sequence: CATSDLWSSDEQFF. CDR3 DNA: TGTGCCACCAGTGATCTGTGGTCCTCCGATGAGCAGTTCTTC.

This clonotype was counted a few times. The rearrangement uses TRBV21-1 and TRBJ2-5. TRBV21-1 is an annotated pseudogene. The CDR3 totals 15 residues. The CDR3, as DNA: TGTGCCAGCAGCAAAGGTGACGATCGGCAAGAGACCCAGTACTTC. Amino acid sequence: CASSKGDDRQETQYF.

Ten or more counts support this clonotype. The chain combines TRBV6-1 with TRBJ1-2, with 7 bases fitting TRBD1. With 6 bases clipped from V and 7 bases from J, the junction kept 8 bases outside the gene matches. The CDR3 extends over 13 amino acids. Germline-derived CDR1 and CDR2 are MNHNS and SASEGT. The DNA of the CDR3 is TGTGCCAGCAGAGAGGGACAGTTCTTTGGCTACACCTTC. Amino acids: CASREGQFFGYTF.

To note about this clonotype: Since a much larger clone is just one base distant, this may be a read error. The conserved closing phenylalanine or tryptophan is absent in this CDR3, likely reflecting a read error. The V and J genes are TRBV29-1 and TRBJ2-3; 8 positions match TRBD2. Per the germline V gene, CDR1 is SQVTM and CDR2 is ANQGSEA. The CDR3 contains 13 residues. Trimming took 7 bases from V and 1 from J; bases not matched to a gene: 4. The CDR3 coding sequence is TGCAGCGCCGATAGCGGGGGCACAGATACGCAGTATTCT. Protein sequence: CSADSGGTDTQYS.